This T cell receptor beta chain was found in a study of cytomegalovirus exposure and HLA in healthy donors. General observations from the study: The authors confirmed in vitro that three CMV-associated chains were specific for CMV antigens.

For this clone: What it binds is unknown.

PCR amplification relied on 60 Vbeta primers (plus 13 Jbeta primers). Measured with immunoSEQ multiplex PCR; TCRdb has only the in-frame clones, and not every one. The sample lists under 200,000 clones, roughly 82% occurring once. The origin of this receptor is a woman between 45 and 65 years old in good health and CMV-seropositive. Material: PBMCs.

Here the CDR3 DNA reads TGTGCCAGCAGCTTAGAAGGTGGACTCCTAAGGTCCTACAATGAGCAGTTCTTC. Translated, it gives CASSLEGGLLRSYNEQFF. The chain employs TRBV11-2 and TRBJ2-1, with D possibly TRBD2 on 5 matching bases. Trimming took 0 bases from V and 1 from J, leaving 16 bases between them. CDR1 and CDR2 from the germline V gene are SGHAT and FQNNGV. The CDR3 consists of 18 residues.